This TCR beta chain is drawn from a study of cytomegalovirus exposure and HLA in healthy donors. Findings and limits, study-wide: In a later analysis, TCR beta V- and J-gene trimming was associated with a missense DCLRE1C variant. TCR sequences were mostly rare, though some public TCRs occurred in many donors.

The PCR made use of 60 Vbeta and 13 Jbeta primers. Sequencing was performed with immunoSEQ multiplex PCR; in TCRdb, only in-frame clones are kept and a portion is missing. The repertoire holds about 130,000 clones, roughly 80% seen once, with approximately 0.86% in the top ten. Germline V lookup: CDR1 SNHLY, CDR2 FYNNEI. The V end lost 6 bases, the J end lost 4 bases, and 19 bases lay between the germline ends. This CDR3 region has 15 residues. This clone was seen a few times. Its antigen is unidentified. The sequence came from a woman aged 55-70 years in good health and CMV-seronegative. The sample comprised PBMCs. This chain connects TRBV2 to TRBJ2-7; tentative D call: TRBD2 (6 bases). Written as DNA, the CDR3 is TGTGCCAGCAGGGAGGACACGGGGGTTTTGTACGAGCAGTACTTC. This gives the protein CASREDTGVLYEQYF.